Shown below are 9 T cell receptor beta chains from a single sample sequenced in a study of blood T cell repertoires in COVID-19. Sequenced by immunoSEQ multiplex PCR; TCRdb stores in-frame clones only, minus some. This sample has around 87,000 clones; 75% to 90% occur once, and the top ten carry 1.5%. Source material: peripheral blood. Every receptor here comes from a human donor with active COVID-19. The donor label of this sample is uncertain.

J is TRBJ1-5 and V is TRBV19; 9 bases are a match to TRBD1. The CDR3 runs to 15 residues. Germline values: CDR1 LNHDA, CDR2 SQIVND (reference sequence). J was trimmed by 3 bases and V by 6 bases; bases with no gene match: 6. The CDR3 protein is CASSHTGGPNQPQHF. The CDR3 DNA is TGTGCCAGTAGCCACACAGGGGGCCCCAATCAGCCCCAGCATTTT.

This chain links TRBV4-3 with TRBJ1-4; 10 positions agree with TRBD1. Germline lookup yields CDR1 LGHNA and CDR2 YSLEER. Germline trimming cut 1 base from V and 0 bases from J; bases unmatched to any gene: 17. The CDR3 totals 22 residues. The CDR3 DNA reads TGCGCCAGCAGCCAAGGTTGGGACAGGGGATTTGTCTGGGATACAACTAATGAAAAACTGTTTTTT. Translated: CASSQGWDRGFVWDTTNEKLFF.

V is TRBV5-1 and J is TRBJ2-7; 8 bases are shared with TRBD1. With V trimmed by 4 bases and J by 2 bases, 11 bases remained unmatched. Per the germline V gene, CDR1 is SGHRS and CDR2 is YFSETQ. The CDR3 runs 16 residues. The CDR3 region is CASSIGQGGTTYEQYF. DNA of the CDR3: TGCGCCAGCAGCATAGGACAGGGTGGTACAACCTACGAGCAGTACTTC.

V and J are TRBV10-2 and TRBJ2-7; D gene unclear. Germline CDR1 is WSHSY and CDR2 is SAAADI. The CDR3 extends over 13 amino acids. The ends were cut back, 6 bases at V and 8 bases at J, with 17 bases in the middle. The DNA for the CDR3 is TGCGCCAGCAGCGGTACCTCTCGAGATCAGCAGTACTTC. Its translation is CASSGTSRDQQYF.

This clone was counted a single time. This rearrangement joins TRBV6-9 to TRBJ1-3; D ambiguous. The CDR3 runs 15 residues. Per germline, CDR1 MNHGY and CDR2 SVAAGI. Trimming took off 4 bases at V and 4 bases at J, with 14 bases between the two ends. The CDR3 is CASSLSSGRGNTIYF. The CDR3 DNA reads TGTGCCAGCAGTTTGAGTTCGGGGAGGGGAAACACCATATATTTT.

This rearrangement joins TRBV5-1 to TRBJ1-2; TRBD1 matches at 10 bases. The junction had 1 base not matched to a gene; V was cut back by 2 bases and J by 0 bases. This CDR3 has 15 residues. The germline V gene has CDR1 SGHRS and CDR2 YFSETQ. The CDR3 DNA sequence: TGCGCCAGCAGCTTCGGGACAGGGGCTAACTATGGCTACACCTTC. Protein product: CASSFGTGANYGYTF.

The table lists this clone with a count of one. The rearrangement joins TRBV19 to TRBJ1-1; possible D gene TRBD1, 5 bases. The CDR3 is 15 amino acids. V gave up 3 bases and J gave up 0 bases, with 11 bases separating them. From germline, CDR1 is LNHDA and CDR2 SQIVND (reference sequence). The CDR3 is CASSIQGNMNTEAFF. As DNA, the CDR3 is TGTGCCAGTAGTATCCAGGGCAACATGAACACTGAAGCTTTCTTT.

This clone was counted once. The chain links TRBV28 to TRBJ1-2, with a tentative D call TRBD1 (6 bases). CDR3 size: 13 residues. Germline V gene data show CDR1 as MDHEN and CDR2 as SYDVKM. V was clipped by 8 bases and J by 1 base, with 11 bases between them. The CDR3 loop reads CASGTRVNYGYTF. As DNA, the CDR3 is TGTGCCAGCGGGACAAGGGTTAACTATGGCTACACCTTC.

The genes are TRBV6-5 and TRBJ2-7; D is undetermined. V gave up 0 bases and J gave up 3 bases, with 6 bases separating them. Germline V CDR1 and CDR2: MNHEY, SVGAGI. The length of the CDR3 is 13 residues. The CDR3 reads CASSYSPDYEQYF. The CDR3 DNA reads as TGTGCCAGCAGTTACTCGCCAGACTACGAGCAGTACTTC.